The 16 T cell receptor beta chains presented below share a single source sample, sequenced in a study of shared clonotypes between healthy human individuals. Assay used: immunoSEQ multiplex PCR; TCRdb lists only in-frame clones, some missing. This sample has over 950,000 clones, with roughly 80% found just once. The sequenced sample consisted of memory CD4+ T cells from PBMCs. The subset denotes: CD45RA-negative fraction. The receptor source for this set is a young man in good health. Some clones in this sample may be carry-over from other donors' samples.

In regard to this clone: The junction shows a germline mismatch at one end, possibly a read error. The J gene is TRBJ1-2, the V gene TRBV9; no reliable D call. The CDR3 contains 12 residues. Germline CDR1 and CDR2: SGDLS and YYNGEE. This CDR3 is CASSEPGPQLAF. CDR3 DNA: TGTGCCAGCAGCGAGCCGGGCCCCCAATTGGCCTTC.

This clone has a single count. CDR3 sequence reads: CASGFANEQFF. The CDR3 nucleotides are TGTGCTAGTGGCTTCGCCAATGAGCAGTTCTTC. The V gene is TRBV12-5, the J gene TRBJ2-1, with D hard to call. Germline V gene sequence: CDR1 LGHNT, CDR2 FRNRAP. V dropped 6 bases and J dropped 6 bases, with 6 bases sitting between them. The CDR3 runs 11 residues.

Worth noting for this clone: This is likely an artifact of a read error, given a far larger clone one base away. Here the CDR3 reads CASSRADTQYF. As DNA, the CDR3 is TGTGCCAGCAGCCGGGCAGATACGCAGTATTTT. V is TRBV25-1 and J is TRBJ2-3; D is unresolved. This CDR3 contains 11 residues. Trimming took off 6 bases at V and 4 bases at J, with 5 bases between the two ends. CDR1 is MGHDK, CDR2 SYGVNS, per germline.

This clone was counted between two and nine times. The rearrangement links TRBV19 to TRBJ1-2; perhaps TRBD1 as D (5 bases). Germline V CDR1 and CDR2: LNHDA, SQIVND (reference sequence). This CDR3 spans 15 amino acids. V lost 3 bases, J lost 7 bases, and 18 bases lay in between. CDR3 region: CASSIFTQGSAGYTF. DNA for the CDR3: TGTGCCAGTAGTATTTTCACCCAGGGAAGCGCTGGCTACACCTTC. The full variable domain, in which reference TRBV19 and TRBJ1-2 provide the parts outside the CDR3, is DGGITQSPKYLFRKEGQNVTLSCEQNLNHDAMYWYRQDPGQGLRLIYYSQIVNDFQKGDIAEGYSVSREKKESFPLTVTSAQKNPTAFYLCASSIFTQGSAGYTFGSGTRLTVV.

In regard to this clone: Additional DNA sequences in this sample encode the identical CDR3. V gene TRBV5-1 combines with J gene TRBJ2-5; no firm D call. The V end was cut by 0 bases, the J end by 5 bases, with 5 bases between. CDR1 is SGHRS and CDR2 is YFSETQ in the germline V gene. The CDR3 length is 12 residues. DNA for the CDR3: TGCGCCAGCAGCTTGGAAGAGGAGACCCAGTACTTC. Amino acids: CASSLEEETQYF.

The chain links TRBV9 to TRBJ2-1; tentative D call: TRBD2 (6 bases). Germline V lookup: CDR1 SGDLS, CDR2 YYNGEE. V was clipped by 0 bases and J by 9 bases, with 19 bases between them. The CDR3 contains 16 residues. Written as DNA, the CDR3 is TGTGCCAGCAGCGTAGGGCGGGACTGGATTTTCGGTGAGCAGTTCTTC. This sequence encodes CASSVGRDWIFGEQFF.

This clone was recorded a few times. Other DNA sequences in this sample translate to the same CDR3. The V and J genes are TRBV5-1 and TRBJ1-5; D is possibly TRBD1 (5 bases). Per germline, CDR1 SGHRS and CDR2 YFSETQ. The V gene lost 1 base and the J gene lost 2 bases, with 10 bases spanning the gap. CDR3 size: 15 residues. CDR3 protein: CASSLQGGGNQPQHF. CDR3 nucleotides: TGCGCCAGCAGCTTGCAGGGAGGCGGCAATCAGCCCCAGCATTTT.

J is TRBJ2-1 and V is TRBV6-6; 9 bases match TRBD1. V trimming: 6 bases; J trimming: 7 bases; junction bases outside the gene matches: 7. From germline, CDR1 is MNHNY and CDR2 SVGAGI (reference sequence). The length of the CDR3 is 14 residues. The CDR3 DNA reads as TGTGCCAGCAGCCTACAGGGGGCGGGAAATGAGCAGTTCTTC. Protein: CASSLQGAGNEQFF.

This clone occurred many times. The V gene is TRBV28, the J gene TRBJ1-5; the D gene is possibly TRBD1 (6 bases). V was clipped by 8 bases and J by 5 bases, with 10 bases between them. The length of the CDR3 is 12 residues. Germline CDR1 and CDR2: MDHEN and SYDVKM. CDR3 in amino acids: CASWGADQPQHF. The CDR3 DNA is TGTGCCAGCTGGGGGGCTGATCAGCCCCAGCATTTT. The variable domain in full, with the rest retrieved from reference TRBV28 and TRBJ1-5, is DVKVTQSSRYLVKRTGEKVFLECVQDMDHENMFWYRQDPGLGLRLIYFSYDVKMKEKGDIPEGYSVSREKKERFSLILESASTNQTSMYLCASWGADQPQHFGDGTRLSIL.

The genes are TRBV28 and TRBJ2-5, with TRBD1 as a possible D gene (6 bases). Trimming took off 3 bases at V and 5 bases at J, with 13 bases between the two ends. Germline lookup yields CDR1 MDHEN and CDR2 SYDVKM. The CDR3 runs 14 residues. In nucleotides, the CDR3 is TGTGCCAGCAGTTTGCTACAGGGTCGCGAGACCCAGTACTTC. Its translation: CASSLLQGRETQYF.

The chain recombines TRBV19 with TRBJ1-2, with TRBD1 matching over 10 bases. CDR1 is LNHDA, CDR2 SQIVND, per germline (reference sequence). The CDR3 is 15 residues long. Losses at the gene ends were 3 bases for V and 8 bases for J; bases not matched to a gene: 9. The CDR3 is CASSMTGGTGDGYTF. The CDR3 nucleotides are TGTGCCAGTAGTATGACGGGAGGGACAGGGGACGGCTACACCTTC.

A single count supports this clone. The V and J genes are TRBV29-1 and TRBJ2-5; 8 nucleotides agree with TRBD1. V dropped 3 bases and J dropped 2; count of bases not matched to a gene: 8. The CDR3 loop spans 15 amino acids. The germline V gene has CDR1 SQVTM and CDR2 ANQGSEA. The CDR3 DNA is TGCAGCGTTGAGGGACAGGAGCTACGACAAGAGACCCAGTACTTC. It codes for CSVEGQELRQETQYF.

CDR3 loop: CASSHPDSLDGYTF. Here the CDR3 DNA reads TGTGCCAGCAGCCATCCGGACAGTTTAGATGGCTACACCTTC. This chain joins TRBV5-4 and TRBJ1-2; D perhaps matches TRBD1 (6 bases). The germline V and J ends were trimmed by 4 bases and 6 bases, with 16 bases remaining between them. Germline CDR1 SGHNT, CDR2 YYREEE (reference sequence). CDR3 length: 14 residues.

V is TRBV18 and J is TRBJ2-7, with D perhaps TRBD2 (6 bases). Trimming removed 3 bases at V and 6 bases at J, with 15 bases between. Germline assignment: CDR1 KGHSH and CDR2 LQKENI. The CDR3 is 14 amino acids. CDR3 residues: CASSPNELGGEQYF. In nucleotides, the CDR3 is TGTGCCAGCTCACCGAATGAACTGGGAGGCGAGCAGTACTTC.

The gene calls are TRBV7-9 and TRBJ2-7, with D perhaps TRBD2 (5 bases). The CDR3 length is 14 residues. CDR1 and CDR2 (germline): SEHNR, FQNEAQ (reference sequence). Trimming shortened V by 2 bases and J by 2 bases, and 10 bases separated the two germline ends. CDR3 amino acids: CASSLFEGPYEQYF. In nucleotides, the CDR3 is TGTGCCAGCAGCTTATTTGAGGGCCCCTACGAGCAGTACTTC.

This clone was picked up one time. The chain is built from TRBV30 and TRBJ2-1, with D perhaps matching TRBD1 (6 bases). The ends were cut back, 0 bases at V and 2 bases at J, with 17 bases in the middle. The germline V gene has CDR1 GTSNPN and CDR2 SVGIG (reference sequence). This CDR3 comprises 17 residues. CDR3 region: CAWSVRAGEVPYNEQFF. CDR3 DNA: TGTGCCTGGAGTGTGAGGGCAGGGGAAGTCCCCTACAATGAGCAGTTCTTC.